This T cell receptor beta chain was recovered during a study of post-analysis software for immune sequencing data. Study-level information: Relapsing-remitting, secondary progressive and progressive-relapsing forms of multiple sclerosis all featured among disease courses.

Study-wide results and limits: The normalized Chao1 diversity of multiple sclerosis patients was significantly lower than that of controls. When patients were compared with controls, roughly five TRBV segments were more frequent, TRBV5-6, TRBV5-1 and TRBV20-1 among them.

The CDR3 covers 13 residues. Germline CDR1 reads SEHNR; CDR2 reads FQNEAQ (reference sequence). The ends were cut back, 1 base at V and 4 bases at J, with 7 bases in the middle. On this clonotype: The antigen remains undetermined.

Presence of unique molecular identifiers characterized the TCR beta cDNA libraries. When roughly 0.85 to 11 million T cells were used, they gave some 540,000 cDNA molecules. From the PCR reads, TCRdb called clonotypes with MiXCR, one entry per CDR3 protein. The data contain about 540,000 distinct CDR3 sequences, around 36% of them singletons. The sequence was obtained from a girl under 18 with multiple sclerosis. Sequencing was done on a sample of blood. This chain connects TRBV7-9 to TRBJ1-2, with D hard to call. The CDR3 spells CASSLDTAYGYTF. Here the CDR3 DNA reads TGTGCCAGCAGCTTAGATACTGCCTATGGCTACACCTTC.